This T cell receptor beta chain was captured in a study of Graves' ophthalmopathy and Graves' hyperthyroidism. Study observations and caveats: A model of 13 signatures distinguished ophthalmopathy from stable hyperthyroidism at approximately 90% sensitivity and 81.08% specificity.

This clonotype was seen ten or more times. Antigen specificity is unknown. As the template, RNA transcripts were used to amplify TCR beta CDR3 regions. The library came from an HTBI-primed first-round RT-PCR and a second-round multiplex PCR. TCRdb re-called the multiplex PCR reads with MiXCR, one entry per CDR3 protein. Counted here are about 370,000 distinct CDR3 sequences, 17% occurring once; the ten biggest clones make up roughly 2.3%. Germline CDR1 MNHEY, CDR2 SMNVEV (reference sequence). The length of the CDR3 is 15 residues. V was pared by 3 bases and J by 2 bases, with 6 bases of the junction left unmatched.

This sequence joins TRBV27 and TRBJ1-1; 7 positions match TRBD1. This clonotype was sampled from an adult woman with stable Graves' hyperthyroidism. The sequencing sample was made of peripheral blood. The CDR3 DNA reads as TGTGCCAGCAGTTTTCACAGGGGCTTCAACACTGAAGCTTTCTTT. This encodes CASSFHRGFNTEAFF.